The clone carrying this T cell receptor beta chain is judged medium-sized. The antigen is unknown. The study amplified the TCR beta CDR3 region from genomic DNA. This amplification was carried out by two rounds of multiplex PCR. For every TRBV and TRBJ gene, a specific primer was used in first-round PCR. MiXCR, applied by TCRdb to the multiplex PCR reads, yields one record per CDR3 protein. In the table there are 30,000 to 40,000 distinct CDR3 sequences, around 35% of which are singletons. The CDR3 is made up of 15 amino acids. CDR1 SGHRS and CDR2 YFSETQ come from the germline V gene. Between the trimmed V and J ends, which lost 0 bases and 7 bases, there was a span of 13 bases. The sample comes from a study of prognosis after radiotherapy for stage I lung cancer. Whole-study context: No patients got concurrent therapy with stereotactic body radiotherapy. After radiotherapy, some 15 showed no significant progression while a few developed distant metastases (median about seven months). Study results and caveats: Reports indicated that TRBV and TRBJ gene usage differed between patients with and without metastases, including differences in nine V and a couple of J genes after SBRT.

The input for sequencing was PBMCs, taken before or after stereotactic body radiation therapy (not recorded which). The chain recombines TRBV5-1 with TRBJ2-2, with D perhaps assigned TRBD1 or TRBD2 (6 bases each). This sequence was found in a donor aged 50 or older with non-small cell lung cancer. CDR3 in amino acids: CASSLVGGRNGELFF. CDR3 bases: TGCGCCAGCAGCTTGGTAGGGGGGCGCAACGGGGAGCTGTTTTTT.